This record concerns one TCR beta chain sequence. Its cognate antigen is unknown. At sampling all donors were nominally healthy, likely with unrecorded immune exposures. The data originate from a study of cytomegalovirus exposure and HLA in healthy donors. Study summary: HLA-typed donors contributed approximately 86 million unique TCRs, which were held in an early data release. General study findings and limits: TCR sequences were mostly rare, though some public TCRs occurred in many donors. Specificity of a few CMV-associated chains for CMV antigens was verified in vitro.

The CDR3 contains 12 residues. The V gene's germline CDR1 is SGHTA and CDR2 FQGNSA. V was cut by 8 bases and J by 2 bases, with 10 bases left in between. Primers: 60 Vbeta forward and 13 Jbeta reverse. Clones were sequenced by immunoSEQ multiplex PCR, and TCRdb holds only the in-frame ones, with some missing. Altogether 80,000 to 130,000 clones are present, roughly 80% being singletons, with the ten largest covering about 14%. Source material: PBMCs. The source of this sequence is a male donor in good health and CMV-seropositive. The chain is built from TRBV7-2 and TRBJ2-7; possible D gene TRBD1, 5 bases. DNA of the CDR3: TGTGCCAGCCGCAGGGATACCTACGAGCAGTACTTC. Its protein product is CASRRDTYEQYF.